A selection of T cell receptor beta chains follows, all from one sample in a study of identical twins. MiXCR was run by TCRdb on the 5' RACE reads, yielding one entry per CDR3 protein. The sample has 200,000 to 250,000 distinct CDR3 sequences; around 6.6% are singletons. These data also featured in a second study, about yellow fever vaccine responses in identical twins.

Sequencing input: memory (CD45RO+) T cells sorted from blood. The receptors come from a young woman in good health. The CDR3 runs from the conserved cysteine through the conserved F or W. Fields, in order: clone size, V gene, J gene, D gene, CDR3 protein, CDR3 DNA. D genes are given only for firm matches. Rows may omit the clone size; those that give it use once, few, many or a size class.

>NA|TRBV10-2|TRBJ2-3|TRBD2
CASRTGTSADTQYF
TGCGCCAGCAGAACCGGGACTAGCGCTGATACGCAGTATTTT
>NA|TRBV6-2/TRBV6-3|TRBJ2-3|TRBD2
CASRRTSGTDTQYF
TGTGCCAGCAGACGGACTAGCGGCACAGATACGCAGTATTTT
>many|TRBV29-1|TRBJ2-2|TRBD1
CSVKGQTANTGELFF
TGCAGCGTGAAGGGACAGACTGCGAACACCGGGGAGCTGTTTTTT
>NA|TRBV10-2|TRBJ1-4|NA
CASSESGRSEKLFF
TGCGCCAGCAGTGAGTCTGGAAGGAGCGAAAAACTGTTTTTT
>NA|TRBV5-6|TRBJ2-7|NA
CASSLARRAPLEEQYF
TGTGCCAGCAGCTTGGCTCGCAGGGCTCCCCTAGAAGAGCAGTACTTC
>NA|TRBV12-3/TRBV12-4|TRBJ1-2|NA
CASTSDGYGYTF
TGTGCCAGCACCTCGGACGGCTATGGCTACACCTTC
>NA|TRBV5-4|TRBJ2-5|TRBD1
CASSLPGQRVQETQYF
TGTGCCAGCAGCTTGCCGGGACAGCGCGTCCAAGAGACCCAGTACTTC
>many|TRBV24-1|TRBJ2-1|NA
CATRVSTYNEQFF
TGTGCCACCAGAGTCAGCACCTACAATGAGCAGTTCTTC
>many|TRBV10-3|TRBJ2-3|TRBD1
CAIRGWGTGETDTQYF
TGTGCCATCAGAGGATGGGGAACAGGGGAGACAGATACGCAGTATTTT
>many|TRBV5-1|TRBJ1-4|NA
CASSLQGVYEKLFF
TGCGCCAGCAGCCTCCAAGGGGTTTATGAAAAACTGTTTTTT
>NA|TRBV11-3|TRBJ1-1|NA
CASSITGTLEAFF
TGTGCCAGCAGTATTACCGGGACCCTAGAAGCTTTCTTT
>NA|TRBV7-2|TRBJ2-3|TRBD2
CASSSALTSASTDTQYF
TGTGCCAGCAGCTCGGCCCTTACTAGCGCTAGCACAGATACGCAGTATTTT
>few|TRBV25-1|TRBJ1-2|NA
CASSDDRRQGANYGYTF
TGTGCCAGCAGTGATGACCGTCGGCAAGGCGCTAACTATGGCTACACCTTC
>few|TRBV28|TRBJ2-1|NA
CASRGERVNEQFF
TGTGCCAGCCGAGGGGAGAGGGTTAATGAGCAGTTCTTC
>NA|TRBV9|TRBJ2-3|NA
CASSPRTVDIFSTDTQYF
TGTGCCAGCAGCCCTCGCACAGTTGATATATTTAGCACAGATACGCAGTATTTT
>NA|TRBV3-1|TRBJ2-2|TRBD2
CASSPRSTSGGTGELFF
TGTGCCAGCAGCCCAAGGTCGACTAGCGGGGGTACCGGGGAGCTGTTTTTT
>many|TRBV7-6|TRBJ2-3|NA
CASSFGGQGTDTQYF
TGTGCCAGCAGCTTCGGCGGGCAGGGCACAGATACGCAGTATTTT
>few|TRBV20-1|TRBJ2-5|TRBD2
CSASGRARETQYF
TGCAGTGCTAGCGGGAGGGCCAGGGAGACCCAGTACTTC
>NA|TRBV2|TRBJ2-3|TRBD2
CARAQAGGQNTQYF
TGTGCCAGGGCCCAAGCGGGAGGCCAGAATACGCAGTATTTT
>NA|TRBV13|TRBJ2-3|TRBD1
CASSLEQGVTDTQYF
TGTGCCAGCAGCTTAGAGCAGGGGGTTACAGATACGCAGTATTTT
>many|TRBV2|TRBJ2-7|TRBD2
CASSGGTGTRYYEQYF
TGTGCCAGCAGTGGGGGGACCGGGACTAGGTACTACGAGCAGTACTTC
>few|TRBV18|TRBJ2-7|TRBD1
CASSPGTELYEQYF
TGTGCCAGCTCACCCGGGACAGAACTCTACGAGCAGTACTTC
>many|TRBV4-1|TRBJ1-4|NA
CASSQPRVAGEKLFF
TGCGCCAGCAGCCAACCGAGGGTAGCAGGGGAAAAACTGTTTTTT
>NA|TRBV6-1|TRBJ2-1|TRBD2
CASRRLAGGSEQFF
TGTGCCAGCAGGCGACTAGCGGGGGGCAGTGAGCAGTTCTTC
>many|TRBV11-2|TRBJ1-1|NA
CASSLRQTNTEAFF
TGTGCCAGCAGCTTAAGACAGACGAACACTGAAGCTTTCTTT
>NA|TRBV7-3|TRBJ2-3|TRBD1
CASSFGDRLMDTQYF
TGTGCCAGCAGCTTTGGGGACAGGCTAATGGATACGCAGTATTTT
>NA|TRBV14|TRBJ2-5|NA
CASRGLRRETQYF
TGTGCCAGCAGGGGTCTACGACGAGAGACCCAGTACTTC
>NA|TRBV29-1|TRBJ2-7|TRBD2
CSVRASGKDEQYF
TGCAGCGTTAGGGCTAGCGGGAAGGACGAGCAGTACTTC
>NA|TRBV15|TRBJ2-1|NA
CATGWWPVYNEQFF
TGTGCCACCGGATGGTGGCCGGTCTACAATGAGCAGTTCTTC
>NA|TRBV5-5|TRBJ1-6|TRBD1
CASSWELQGFDSPLHF
TGTGCCAGCAGCTGGGAACTACAGGGGTTTGATTCACCCCTCCACTTT
>many|TRBV12-3/TRBV12-4|TRBJ1-6|NA
CASSLGTLNSYNSPLHF
TGTGCCAGCAGTTTAGGCACCCTCAACTCCTATAATTCACCCCTCCACTTT
>NA|TRBV9|TRBJ1-6|NA
CASSERGDSPLHF
TGTGCCAGCAGCGAGAGGGGGGATTCACCCCTCCACTTT
>many|TRBV27|TRBJ1-1|NA
CASSFGSSMNTEAFF
TGTGCCAGCAGTTTTGGCAGTAGCATGAACACTGAAGCTTTCTTT
>many|TRBV28|TRBJ2-1|NA
CASSLRQSSYNEQFF
TGTGCCAGCAGTTTAAGGCAGAGCTCCTACAATGAGCAGTTCTTC
>many|TRBV7-8|TRBJ1-5|NA
CASSPLERGGNQPQHF
TGTGCCAGCAGCCCCCTAGAAAGAGGGGGCAATCAGCCCCAGCATTTT
>NA|TRBV3-1|TRBJ1-4|NA
CASSQETGAGKLFF
TGTGCCAGCAGCCAAGAAACGGGGGCGGGAAAACTGTTTTTT
>many|TRBV9|TRBJ1-5|NA
CASSAGQYNQPQHF
TGTGCCAGCAGCGCCGGACAGTACAATCAGCCCCAGCATTTT
>many|TRBV12-3/TRBV12-4|TRBJ1-2|NA
CASSLHQTTLYGYTF
TGTGCCAGCAGTTTACACCAAACCACACTCTATGGCTACACCTTC
>few|TRBV20-1|TRBJ2-1|NA
CSAPAGAPREQFF
TGCAGTGCTCCCGCGGGGGCGCCTAGGGAGCAGTTCTTC
>many|TRBV28|TRBJ1-1|TRBD1
CASSPGTGIGTEAFF
TGTGCCAGCAGTCCCGGGACAGGGATAGGAACTGAAGCTTTCTTT